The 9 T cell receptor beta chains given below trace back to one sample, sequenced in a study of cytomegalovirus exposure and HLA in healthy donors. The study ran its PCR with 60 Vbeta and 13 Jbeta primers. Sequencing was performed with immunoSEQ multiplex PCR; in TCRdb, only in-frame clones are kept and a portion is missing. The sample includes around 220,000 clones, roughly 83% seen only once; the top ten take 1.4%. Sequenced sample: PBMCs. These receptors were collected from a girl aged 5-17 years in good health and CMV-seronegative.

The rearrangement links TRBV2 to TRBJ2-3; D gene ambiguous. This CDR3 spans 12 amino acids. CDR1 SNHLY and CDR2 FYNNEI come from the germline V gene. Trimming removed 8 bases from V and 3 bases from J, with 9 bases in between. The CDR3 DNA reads TGTGCCAGCTTGCGGCTAACAGATACGCAGTATTTT. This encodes CASLRLTDTQYF.

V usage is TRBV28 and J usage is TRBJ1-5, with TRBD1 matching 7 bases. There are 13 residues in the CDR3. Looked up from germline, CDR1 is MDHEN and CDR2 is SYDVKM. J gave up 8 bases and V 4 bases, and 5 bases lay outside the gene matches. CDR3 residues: CASSSQGLEPQHF. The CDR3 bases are TGTGCCAGCAGTTCACAGGGGCTAGAGCCCCAGCATTTT.

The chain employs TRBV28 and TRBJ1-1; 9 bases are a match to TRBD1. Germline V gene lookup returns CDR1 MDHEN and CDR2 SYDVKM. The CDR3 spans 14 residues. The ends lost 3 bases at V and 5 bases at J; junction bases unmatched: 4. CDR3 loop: CASSLGTGRTEAFF. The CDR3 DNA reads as TGTGCCAGCAGTTTGGGGACAGGGAGGACTGAAGCTTTCTTT.

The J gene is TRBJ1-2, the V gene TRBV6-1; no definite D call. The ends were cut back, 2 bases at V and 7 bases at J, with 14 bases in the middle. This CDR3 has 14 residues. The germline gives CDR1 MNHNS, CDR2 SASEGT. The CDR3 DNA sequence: TGTGCCAGCAGTGAATTTGACTCCTCACCTGGCTACACCTTC. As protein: CASSEFDSSPGYTF.

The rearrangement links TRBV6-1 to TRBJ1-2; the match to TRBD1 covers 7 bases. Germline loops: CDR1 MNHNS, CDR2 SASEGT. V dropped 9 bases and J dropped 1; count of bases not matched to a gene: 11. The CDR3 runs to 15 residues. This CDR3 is CASRQGLDVNYGYTF. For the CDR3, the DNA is TGTGCCAGTAGACAGGGACTGGACGTTAACTATGGCTACACCTTC.

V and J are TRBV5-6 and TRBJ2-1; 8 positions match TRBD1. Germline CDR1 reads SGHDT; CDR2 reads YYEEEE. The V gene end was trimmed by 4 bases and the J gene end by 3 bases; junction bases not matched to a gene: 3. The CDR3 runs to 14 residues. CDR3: CASSDGQGYNEQFF. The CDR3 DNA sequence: TGTGCCAGCAGCGATGGACAGGGCTACAATGAGCAGTTCTTC.

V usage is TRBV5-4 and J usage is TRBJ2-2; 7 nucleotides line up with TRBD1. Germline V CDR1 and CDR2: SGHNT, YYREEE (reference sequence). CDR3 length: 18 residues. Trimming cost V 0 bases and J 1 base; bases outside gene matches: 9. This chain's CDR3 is CASSLGEGGPQNTGELFF. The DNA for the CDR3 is TGTGCCAGCAGCTTGGGTGAAGGGGGCCCACAGAACACCGGGGAGCTGTTTTTT.

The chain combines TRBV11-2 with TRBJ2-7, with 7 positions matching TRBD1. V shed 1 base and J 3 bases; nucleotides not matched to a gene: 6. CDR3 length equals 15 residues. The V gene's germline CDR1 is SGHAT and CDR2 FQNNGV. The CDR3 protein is CASSLVEAGGYEQYF. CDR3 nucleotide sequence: TGTGCCAGCAGCTTAGTCGAGGCAGGGGGCTACGAGCAGTACTTC.

As DNA, the CDR3 is TGTGCCAGCAGCGCAGAGACTAGCGGGAGGCACTACGAGCAGTACTTC. Its translation is CASSAETSGRHYEQYF. The rearrangement joins TRBV9 to TRBJ2-7, with 13 nucleotides matching TRBD2. The CDR3 loop spans 16 amino acids. Trimming cost V 3 bases and J 3 bases; bases outside gene matches: 6. Germline loops: CDR1 SGDLS, CDR2 YYNGEE.